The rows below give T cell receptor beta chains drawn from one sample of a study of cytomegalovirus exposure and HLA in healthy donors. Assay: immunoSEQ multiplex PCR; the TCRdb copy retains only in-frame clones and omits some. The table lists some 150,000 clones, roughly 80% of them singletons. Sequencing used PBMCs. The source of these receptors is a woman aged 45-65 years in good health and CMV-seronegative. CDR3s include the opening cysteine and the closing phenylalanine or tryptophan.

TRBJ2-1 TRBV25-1 CASSGTSGRRNEQFF
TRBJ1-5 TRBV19 CASSIRDTRNQPQHF
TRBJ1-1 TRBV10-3 CAISEQVEGTEAFF
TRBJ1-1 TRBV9 CASSVEMGLVTEAFF
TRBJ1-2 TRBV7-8 CASSLGGQGADGYTF
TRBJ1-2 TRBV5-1 CASSGGYPRNYGYTF
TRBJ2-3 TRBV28 CASSQTGGPDTQYF
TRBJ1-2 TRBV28 CASSLQGAIYGYTF
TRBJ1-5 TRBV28 CASSPETGGNQPQHF
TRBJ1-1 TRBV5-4 CASSLNRGTMNTEAFF
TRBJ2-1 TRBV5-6 CASRRAAGYEQFF
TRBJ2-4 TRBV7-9 CASSMGTVWGNIQYF